The 11 T cell receptor beta chains given below trace back to one sample, sequenced in a study of T cell responses to AZD1222 COVID-19 vaccine. Generated by immunoSEQ multiplex PCR, the TCRdb table keeps only in-frame clones and is missing some. The table lists around 170,000 clones, approximately 91% of them singletons, with 0.75% to 1% in the top ten. The sequenced sample was peripheral blood, obtained on day 0 of AZD1222 vaccination. These receptors originate from an adult in good health.

The CDR3 loop is CASSPGRTGKWRETQYF. CDR3 in DNA: TGTGCCAGCAGCCCTGGCCGGACAGGGAAGTGGCGAGAGACCCAGTACTTC. This sequence joins TRBV7-8 and TRBJ2-5; 8 nucleotides align to TRBD1. The V and J ends lost 5 bases and 4 bases, in that order; junction bases with no gene match: 15. In germline, CDR1 is SGHVS, CDR2 FQNEAQ. CDR3 length equals 17 residues.

Concerning this clone: Germline and junction disagree at one end, which may indicate a read error. V gene TRBV10-3 combines with J gene TRBJ2-1; no firm D call. The CDR3 totals 13 residues. Per the germline V gene, CDR1 is ENHRY and CDR2 is SYGVKD. Here the CDR3 reads CAISDDSHNEQFF. The CDR3 DNA reads TGTGCCATCAGTGACGACTCCCACAATGAGCAGTTCTTC.

J is TRBJ2-1 and V is TRBV5-6, with D uncertain. This CDR3 region has 15 residues. Trimming removed 0 bases at V and 0 bases at J, with 7 bases between. Germline-derived CDR1 and CDR2 are SGHDT and YYEEEE. CDR3 region: CASSLVTGSYNEQFF. The CDR3 bases are TGTGCCAGCAGCTTGGTCACGGGCTCCTACAATGAGCAGTTCTTC.

The chain recombines TRBV19 with TRBJ1-1; maybe TRBD1 (5 bases). Trimming removed 7 bases from V and 1 base from J, with 10 bases in between. Germline V gene data show CDR1 as LNHDA and CDR2 as SQIVND (reference sequence). CDR3 length: 13 amino acids. This CDR3 reads CASTTTGNTEAFF. Here the CDR3 DNA reads TGTGCCAGTACCACAACAGGGAACACTGAAGCTTTCTTT.

This clone was detected only once. CDR3 DNA sequence: TGTGCCAGCAGCGAACGACTAGCGGCCCCCTACGAGCAGTACTTC. It codes for CASSERLAAPYEQYF. This chain connects TRBV9 to TRBJ2-7; 9 bases are shared with TRBD2. Germline-derived CDR1 and CDR2 are SGDLS and YYNGEE. This CDR3 region has 15 residues. J was trimmed by 2 bases and V by 3 bases; bases with no gene match: 6.

V gene TRBV11-2 combines with J gene TRBJ1-5, with D tentatively TRBD1 (6 bases). This CDR3 is 16 amino acids long. V shed 2 bases and J shed 4 bases, with 15 bases lying between them. Looked up from germline, CDR1 is SGHAT and CDR2 is FQNNGV. The CDR3 bases are TGTGCCAGCAGCTTACGAGAGGCAGGGGCTAATCAGCCCCAGCATTTT. Translation gives CASSLREAGANQPQHF.

This rearrangement joins TRBV9 to TRBJ2-1, with D tentatively TRBD1 or TRBD2 (5 bases each). Trimming cost V 4 bases and J 8 bases, with 19 bases left between them. Germline V gene lookup returns CDR1 SGDLS and CDR2 YYNGEE. This CDR3 has 15 residues. The CDR3 coding sequence is TGTGCCAGCAGCTGGGGCGGGCAGGGTTCCGATGAGCAGTTCTTC. This encodes CASSWGGQGSDEQFF.

The chain is built from TRBV28 and TRBJ1-2; D unclear. Germline V gene sequence: CDR1 MDHEN, CDR2 SYDVKM. This CDR3 has 13 residues. V gave up 3 bases and J gave up 1 base, with 6 bases separating them. The CDR3 bases are TGTGCCAGCAGTTTCCCAGATAACTATGGCTACACCTTC. This gives the protein CASSFPDNYGYTF.

The chain carries TRBV9 and TRBJ1-1, with 8 nucleotides matching TRBD1. The CDR3 spans 13 residues. Per germline, CDR1 SGDLS and CDR2 YYNGEE. V was clipped by 3 bases and J by 7 bases; unmatched bases: 5. In nucleotides, the CDR3 is TGTGCCAGCAGCGAGACAGGGGATGGTGAAGCTTTCTTT. Translated: CASSETGDGEAFF.

A single count supports this clone. This rearrangement joins TRBV20-1 to TRBJ2-1; unclear D gene. Trimming left V 1 base short and J 10 bases short, with 5 bases between. This CDR3 spans 10 amino acids. Per germline, CDR1 DFQATT and CDR2 SNEGSKA (reference sequence). The CDR3 region is CSARGAEQFF. CDR3 coding DNA: TGCAGTGCTAGAGGAGCGGAGCAGTTCTTC.

The V and J genes are TRBV5-1 and TRBJ2-1; 10 bases agree with TRBD2. The V gene end was trimmed by 3 bases and the J gene end by 4 bases; junction bases not matched to a gene: 7. The V gene's germline CDR1 is SGHRS and CDR2 YFSETQ. The CDR3 loop spans 16 amino acids. The CDR3 coding sequence is TGCGCCAGCAGCTGGGGGCTAGCGGGAGTGTACAATGAGCAGTTCTTC. As protein: CASSWGLAGVYNEQFF.